This TCR beta chain was recorded in a study of neoadjuvant nivolumab and ipilimumab in lung cancer. TCRdb's copy holds only in-frame clones and misses some; the assay was immunoSEQ multiplex PCR. The top ten hold about 20% of the sample, which has about 27,000 clones, 75% to 80% seen once. V lost 0 bases and J 6 bases, leaving 6 bases between the germline ends. Germline values: CDR1 SGHNT, CDR2 YYREEE (reference sequence). This CDR3 has 13 amino acids. The receptor comes from an adult with non-small cell lung cancer. This specimen was tumor tissue, taken after neoadjuvant nivolumab, alone or with ipilimumab, at or shortly before surgery. This chain links TRBV5-4 with TRBJ2-2; the D gene is possibly TRBD2 (6 bases). The CDR3 DNA sequence: TGTGCCAGCAGCTTGGGGGGGGCCGGGGAGCTGTTTTTT. This gives the protein CASSLGGAGELFF.